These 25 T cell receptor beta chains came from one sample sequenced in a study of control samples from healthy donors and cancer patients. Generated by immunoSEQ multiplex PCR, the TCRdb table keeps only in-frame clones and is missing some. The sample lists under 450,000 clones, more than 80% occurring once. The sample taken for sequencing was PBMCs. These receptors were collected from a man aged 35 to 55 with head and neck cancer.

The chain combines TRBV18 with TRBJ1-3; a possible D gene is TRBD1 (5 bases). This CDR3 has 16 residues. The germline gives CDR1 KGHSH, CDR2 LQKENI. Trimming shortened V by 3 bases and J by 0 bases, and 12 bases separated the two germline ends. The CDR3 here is CASSPGDGYSGNTIYF. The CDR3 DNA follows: TGTGCCAGCTCACCCGGGGACGGATACTCTGGAAACACCATATATTTT.

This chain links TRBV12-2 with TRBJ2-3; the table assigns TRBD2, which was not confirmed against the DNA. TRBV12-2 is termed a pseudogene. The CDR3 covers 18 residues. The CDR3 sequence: CASRLVPTSGRAADTQYF. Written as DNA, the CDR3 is TGTGCAAGTCGCTTAGTGCCGACTAGCGGGAGGGCCGCAGATACGCAGTATTTT.

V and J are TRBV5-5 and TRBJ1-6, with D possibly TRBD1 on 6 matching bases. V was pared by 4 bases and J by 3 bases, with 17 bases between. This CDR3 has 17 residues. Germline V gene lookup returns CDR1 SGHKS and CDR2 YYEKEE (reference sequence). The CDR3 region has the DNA TGTGCCAGCAGCCACGGGCTAGGGGGGGACTATAATTCACCCCTCCACTTT. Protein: CASSHGLGGDYNSPLHF.

In DNA form, the CDR3 reads TGTGCCAGCAGCAACTATTGGACTAGCGGGAGAAATTACGAGCAGTACTTC. This gives the protein CASSNYWTSGRNYEQYF. The rearrangement joins TRBV3-1 (or the pseudogene TRBV3-2) to TRBJ2-7, with TRBD2 matching 13 bases. V was pared by 5 bases and J by 4 bases, with 11 bases of the junction left unmatched. Germline V gene lookup returns CDR1 LGHDT and CDR2 YNNKEL (reference sequence). The length of the CDR3 is 17 residues.

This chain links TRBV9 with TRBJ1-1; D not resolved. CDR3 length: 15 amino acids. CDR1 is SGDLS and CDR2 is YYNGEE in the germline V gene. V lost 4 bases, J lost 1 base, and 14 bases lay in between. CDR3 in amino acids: CASSLTGASNTEAFF. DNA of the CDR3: TGTGCCAGCAGCCTTACCGGCGCCTCGAACACTGAAGCTTTCTTT.

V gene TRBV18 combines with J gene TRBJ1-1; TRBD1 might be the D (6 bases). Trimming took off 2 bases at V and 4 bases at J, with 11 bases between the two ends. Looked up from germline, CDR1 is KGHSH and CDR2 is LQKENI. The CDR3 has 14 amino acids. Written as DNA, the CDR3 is TGTGCCAGCTCACCAATGGGGGCTCGCACTGAAGCTTTCTTT. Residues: CASSPMGARTEAFF.

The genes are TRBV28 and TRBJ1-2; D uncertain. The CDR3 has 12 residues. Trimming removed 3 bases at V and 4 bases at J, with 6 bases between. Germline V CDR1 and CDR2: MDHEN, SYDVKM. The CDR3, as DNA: TGTGCCAGCAGTTTGGTTGGCTATGGCTACACCTTC. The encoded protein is CASSLVGYGYTF.

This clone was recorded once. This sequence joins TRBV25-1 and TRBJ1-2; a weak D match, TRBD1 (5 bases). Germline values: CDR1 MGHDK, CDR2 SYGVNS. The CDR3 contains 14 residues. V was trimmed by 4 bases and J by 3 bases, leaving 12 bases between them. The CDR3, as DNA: TGTGCCAGCAGTGGGGGGTATGTCCACTATGGCTACACCTTC. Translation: CASSGGYVHYGYTF.

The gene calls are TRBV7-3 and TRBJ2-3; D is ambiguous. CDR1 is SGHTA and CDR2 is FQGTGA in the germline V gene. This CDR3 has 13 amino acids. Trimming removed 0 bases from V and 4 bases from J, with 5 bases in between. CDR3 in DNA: TGTGCCAGCAGCTTAACGGGGTCAGATACGCAGTATTTT. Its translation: CASSLTGSDTQYF.

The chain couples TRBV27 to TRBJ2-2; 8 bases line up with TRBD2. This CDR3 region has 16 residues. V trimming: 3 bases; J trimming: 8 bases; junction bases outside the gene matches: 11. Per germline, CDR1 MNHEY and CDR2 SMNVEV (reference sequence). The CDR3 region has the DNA TGTGCCAGCAGTTTCCGACGGGAGGGCCCTTCGGGGGAGCTGTTTTTT. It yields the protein CASSFRREGPSGELFF.

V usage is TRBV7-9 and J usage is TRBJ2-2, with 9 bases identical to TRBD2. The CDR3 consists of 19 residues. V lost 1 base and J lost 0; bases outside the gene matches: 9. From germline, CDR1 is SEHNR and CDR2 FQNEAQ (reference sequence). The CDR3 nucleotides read TGTGCCAGCAGCTTAGACCTCCTAGCGGGGTCTACGAACACCGGGGAGCTGTTTTTT. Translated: CASSLDLLAGSTNTGELFF.

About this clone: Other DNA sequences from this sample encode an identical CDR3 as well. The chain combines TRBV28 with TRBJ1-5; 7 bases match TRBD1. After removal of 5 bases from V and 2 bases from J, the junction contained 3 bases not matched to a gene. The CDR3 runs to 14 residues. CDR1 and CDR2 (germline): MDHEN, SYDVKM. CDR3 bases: TGTGCCAGCAGTCCTCAGGGGGGCAATCAGCCCCAGCATTTT. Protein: CASSPQGGNQPQHF.

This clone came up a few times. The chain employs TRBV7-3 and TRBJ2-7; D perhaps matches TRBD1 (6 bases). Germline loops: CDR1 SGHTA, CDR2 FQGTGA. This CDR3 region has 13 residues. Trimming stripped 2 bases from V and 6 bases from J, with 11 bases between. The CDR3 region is CASSLQGSGEQYF. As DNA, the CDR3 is TGTGCCAGCAGCTTACAGGGGAGTGGCGAGCAGTACTTC.

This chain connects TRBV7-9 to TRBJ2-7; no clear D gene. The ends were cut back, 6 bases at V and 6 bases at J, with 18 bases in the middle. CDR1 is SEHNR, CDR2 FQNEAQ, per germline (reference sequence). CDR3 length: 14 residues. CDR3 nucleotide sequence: TGTGCCAGCAGAGCTTCAGCAGGCGGTCTCGAGCAGTACTTC. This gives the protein CASRASAGGLEQYF.

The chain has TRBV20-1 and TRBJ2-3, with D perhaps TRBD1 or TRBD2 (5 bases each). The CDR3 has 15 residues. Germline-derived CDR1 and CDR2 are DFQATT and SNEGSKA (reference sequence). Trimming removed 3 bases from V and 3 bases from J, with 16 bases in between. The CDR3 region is CSASPPGPTTDTQYF. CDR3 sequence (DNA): TGCAGTGCTAGTCCCCCGGGGCCAACAACAGATACGCAGTATTTT.

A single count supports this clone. The CDR3 DNA is TGTGCCACCAGTGATTTGCCGGGCAGGGGGCCCCAGCATTTT. Protein: CATSDLPGRGPQHF. V and J are TRBV24-1 and TRBJ1-5; the D gene is possibly TRBD1 (6 bases). Germline V gene lookup returns CDR1 KGHDR and CDR2 SFDVKD. The CDR3 length is 14 residues. Trimming left V 0 bases short and J 9 bases short, with 11 bases between.

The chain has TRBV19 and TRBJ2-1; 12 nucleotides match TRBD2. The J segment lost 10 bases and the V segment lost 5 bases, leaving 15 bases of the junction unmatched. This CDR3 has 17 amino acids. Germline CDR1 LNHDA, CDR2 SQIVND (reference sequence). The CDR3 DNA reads TGTGCCAGTAGTTTAGGACTAGCGGGGATTCGGACTGGGGAGCAGTTCTTC. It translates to CASSLGLAGIRTGEQFF.

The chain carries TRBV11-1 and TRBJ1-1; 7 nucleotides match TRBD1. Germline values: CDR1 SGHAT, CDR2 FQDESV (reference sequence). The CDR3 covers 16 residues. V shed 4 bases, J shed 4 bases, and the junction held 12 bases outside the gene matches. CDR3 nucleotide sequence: TGTGCCAGCAGCTCCCGACAGGGCGGGATGGGCACTGAAGCTTTCTTT. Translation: CASSSRQGGMGTEAFF.

Here the CDR3 reads CAISLGQGAGYGYTF. The CDR3 DNA reads as TGTGCCATCAGTCTGGGACAGGGGGCGGGCTATGGCTACACCTTC. The chain links TRBV10-3 to TRBJ1-2, with TRBD1 identical over 12 bases. With V trimmed by 5 bases and J by 4 bases, 5 bases remained unmatched. The length of the CDR3 is 15 residues. CDR1 is ENHRY and CDR2 is SYGVKD in the germline V gene.

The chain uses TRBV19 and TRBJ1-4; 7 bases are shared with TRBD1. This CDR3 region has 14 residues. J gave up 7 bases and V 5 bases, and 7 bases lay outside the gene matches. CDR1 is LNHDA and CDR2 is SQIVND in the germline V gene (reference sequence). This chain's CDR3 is CASSPDRDGEKLFF. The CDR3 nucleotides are TGTGCCAGTAGTCCAGACAGGGATGGTGAAAAACTGTTTTTT. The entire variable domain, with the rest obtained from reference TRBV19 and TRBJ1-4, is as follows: DGGITQSPKYLFRKEGQNVTLSCEQNLNHDAMYWYRQDPGQGLRLIYYSQIVNDFQKGDIAEGYSVSREKKESFPLTVTSAQKNPTAFYLCASSPDRDGEKLFFGSGTQLSVL.

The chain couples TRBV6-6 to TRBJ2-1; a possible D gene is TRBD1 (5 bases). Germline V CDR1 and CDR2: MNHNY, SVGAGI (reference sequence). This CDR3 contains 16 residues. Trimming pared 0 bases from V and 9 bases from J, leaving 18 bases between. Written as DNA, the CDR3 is TGTGCCAGCAGTTACTCGAGAGTGGAAGGGGATGGTGAGCAGTTCTTC. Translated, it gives CASSYSRVEGDGEQFF.

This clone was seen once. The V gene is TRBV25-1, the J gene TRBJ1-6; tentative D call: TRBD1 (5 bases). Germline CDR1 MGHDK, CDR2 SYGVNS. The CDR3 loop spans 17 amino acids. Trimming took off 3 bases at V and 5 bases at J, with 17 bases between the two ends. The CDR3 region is CASSEWRGPQNNSPLHF. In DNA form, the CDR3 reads TGTGCCAGCAGTGAGTGGAGGGGTCCACAGAATAATTCACCCCTCCACTTT. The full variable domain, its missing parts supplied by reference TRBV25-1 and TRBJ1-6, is EADIYQTPRYLVIGTGKKITLECSQTMGHDKMYWYQQDPGMELHLIHYSYGVNSTEKGDLSSESTVSRIRTEHFPLTLESARPSHTSQYLCASSEWRGPQNNSPLHFGNGTRLTVT.

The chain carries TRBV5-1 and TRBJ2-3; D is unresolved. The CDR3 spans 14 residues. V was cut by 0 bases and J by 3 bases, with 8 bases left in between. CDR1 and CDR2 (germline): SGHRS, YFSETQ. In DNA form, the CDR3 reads TGCGCCAGCAGCTTGGATGGCAGAACAGATACGCAGTATTTT. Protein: CASSLDGRTDTQYF.

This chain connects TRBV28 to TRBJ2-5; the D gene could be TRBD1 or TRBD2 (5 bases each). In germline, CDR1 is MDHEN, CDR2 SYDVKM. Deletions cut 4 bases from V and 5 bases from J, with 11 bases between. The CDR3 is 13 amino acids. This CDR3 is CASSSLGTETQYF. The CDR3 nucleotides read TGTGCCAGCAGTTCCCTGGGGACGGAGACCCAGTACTTC.

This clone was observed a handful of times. CDR3 loop: CASSQYRTGGRETQYF. The CDR3 nucleotides are TGTGCCAGCAGCCAGTATAGGACAGGGGGCAGAGAGACCCAGTACTTC. The chain is built from TRBV3-1 (or the pseudogene TRBV3-2) and TRBJ2-5, with TRBD1 matching 11 bases. The V segment lost 3 bases and the J segment 4 bases; nucleotides outside the gene matches: 7. CDR1 and CDR2 from the germline V gene are LGHDT and YNNKEL (reference sequence). CDR3 length: 16 amino acids.